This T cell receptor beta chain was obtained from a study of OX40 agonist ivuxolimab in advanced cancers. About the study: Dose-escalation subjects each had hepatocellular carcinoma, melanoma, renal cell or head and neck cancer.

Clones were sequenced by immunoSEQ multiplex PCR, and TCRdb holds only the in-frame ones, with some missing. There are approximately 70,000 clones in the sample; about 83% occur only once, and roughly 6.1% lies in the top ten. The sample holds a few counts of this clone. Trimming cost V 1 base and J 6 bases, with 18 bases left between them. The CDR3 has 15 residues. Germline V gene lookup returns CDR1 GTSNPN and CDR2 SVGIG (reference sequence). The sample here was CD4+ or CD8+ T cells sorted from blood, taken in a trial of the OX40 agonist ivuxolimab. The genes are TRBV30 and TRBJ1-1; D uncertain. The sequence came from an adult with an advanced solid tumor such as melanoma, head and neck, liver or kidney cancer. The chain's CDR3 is CAWSEEAGRWAEAFF. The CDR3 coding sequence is TGTGCCTGGAGTGAAGAGGCGGGAAGGTGGGCTGAAGCTTTCTTT.